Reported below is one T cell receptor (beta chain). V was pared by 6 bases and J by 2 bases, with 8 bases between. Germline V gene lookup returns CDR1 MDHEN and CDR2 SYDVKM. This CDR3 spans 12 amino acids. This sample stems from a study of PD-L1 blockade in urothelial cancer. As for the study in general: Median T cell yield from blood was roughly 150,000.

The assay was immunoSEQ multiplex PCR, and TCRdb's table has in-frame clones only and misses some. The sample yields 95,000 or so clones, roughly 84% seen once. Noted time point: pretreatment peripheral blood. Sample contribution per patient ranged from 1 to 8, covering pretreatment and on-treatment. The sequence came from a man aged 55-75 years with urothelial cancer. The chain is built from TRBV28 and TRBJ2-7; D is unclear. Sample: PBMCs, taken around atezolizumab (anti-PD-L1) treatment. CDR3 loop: CASSSVAYEQYF. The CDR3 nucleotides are TGTGCCAGCAGCTCGGTCGCCTACGAGCAGTACTTC.